This paragraph reports one TCR beta chain. The CDR3 has 13 amino acids. Per germline, CDR1 SGDLS and CDR2 YYNGEE. V dropped 3 bases and J dropped 7; count of bases not matched to a gene: 5. Some clones are missing from TCRdb's copy, which holds only in-frame ones; the method was immunoSEQ multiplex PCR. The sample has about 380,000 clones; approximately 81% are singletons. This specimen comes from a study of blood T cell repertoires in COVID-19. The sequenced sample consisted of peripheral blood. This chain links TRBV9 with TRBJ2-3; 7 bases align to TRBD2. The receptor was isolated from a woman younger than 35 with acute or convalescent COVID-19. The CDR3 loop reads CASSAGEGYTQYF. The CDR3 coding sequence is TGTGCCAGCAGCGCGGGGGAGGGATATACGCAGTATTTT. Combining the CDR3 with reference TRBV9 and TRBJ2-3 gives the whole variable domain DSGVTQTPKHLITATGQRVTLRCSPRSGDLSVYWYQQSLDQGLQFLIQYYNGEERAKGNILERFSAQQFPDLHSELNLSSLELGDSALYFCASSAGEGYTQYFGPGTRLTVL.